These T cell receptor beta chains were read from a single sample in a study of blood T cell repertoires in COVID-19. Produced via immunoSEQ multiplex PCR; TCRdb's table is partial and in-frame only. The data contain under 300,000 clones, about 76% of them singletons. Material for sequencing was peripheral blood. These TCRs come from a woman aged 60-75 years with active or convalescent COVID-19. Both conserved end residues are part of each CDR3. The order of the fields is clone size, D gene, J gene, V gene, CDR3 DNA, CDR3 protein. A D gene is named only where the DNA matches it firmly. The size of a clone is reported for some rows only, either as once, few or many, or as a class for expanded clones.

-	TRBD1	TRBJ2-7	TRBV4-2	TGTGCCAGCAGCCACCGGGACAGCTCCTACGAGCAGTACTTC	CASSHRDSSYEQYF
-	-	TRBJ1-4	TRBV7-6	TGTGCCAGCAGCTTAGAGCCTTTGAATGAAAAACTGTTTTTT	CASSLEPLNEKLFF
-	-	TRBJ2-5	TRBV4-1	TGCGCCAGCAGCCAAGTTGGGGGCGAGACCCAGTACTTC	CASSQVGGETQYF
-	-	TRBJ1-1	TRBV12-5	TGTGCTAGTGGTTTGGTTATCCCTATCACCAGGCCTCGGGGGACTGAAGCTTTCTTT	CASGLVIPITRPRGTEAFF
-	-	TRBJ1-4	TRBV3-1/TRBV3-2	TGTGCCAGCAGCCTCAGGGGTGTTGGGACTAATGAAAAACTGTTTTTT	CASSLRGVGTNEKLFF
-	-	TRBJ2-1	TRBV5-6	TGTGCCAGCAGTTACCGGCGGGATGAGCAGTTCTTC	CASSYRRDEQFF
-	TRBD2	TRBJ2-5	TRBV4-1	TGCGCCAGCAGCCAGGTCAGCGCGGGGGGCGAGGCGACCCAGTACTTC	CASSQVSAGGEATQYF
few	-	TRBJ2-6	TRBV11-2	TGTGCCAGCAGCTTAGCCGTGAGTGGGGCCAACGTCCTGACTTTC	CASSLAVSGANVLTF
-	-	TRBJ1-1	TRBV19	TGTGCCAGTAGTATTTTCGGTAGCGTGAACACTGAAGCTTTCTTT	CASSIFGSVNTEAFF
-	-	TRBJ2-7	TRBV19	TGTGCCAGTAGTATTTACATCTCCTACGAGCAGTACTTC	CASSIYISYEQYF
-	TRBD1	TRBJ2-5	TRBV18	TGTGCCAGCTCCGAATGGGACAGGGAGGAGACCCAGTACTTC	CASSEWDREETQYF
-	-	TRBJ2-7	TRBV6-1	TGTGCCAGCAGTGATAAACCGCGAGCCTACGAGCAGTACTTC	CASSDKPRAYEQYF
-	TRBD1	TRBJ1-1	TRBV7-2	TGTGCCAGCAGCGGATGGGACAGGGGGCATAAGAACACTGAAGCTTTCTTT	CASSGWDRGHKNTEAFF
many	-	TRBJ1-4	TRBV9	TGTGCCAGCAGCGTTGGAGGGAGAAGGAATGAAAAACTGTTTTTT	CASSVGGRRNEKLFF
-	-	TRBJ2-5	TRBV7-9	TGTGCCAGCAGCCGTGACAGGTCCCAAGAGACCCAGTACTTC	CASSRDRSQETQYF
-	-	TRBJ1-1	TRBV27	TGTGCCAGCAGGGATTCAGGGAACACTGAAGCTTTCTTT	CASRDSGNTEAFF
-	TRBD1	TRBJ1-1	TRBV5-1	TGCGCCAGCAGCCGCCTAGAGACAGGGCAGGCTTTCTTT	CASSRLETGQAFF
-	-	TRBJ1-1	TRBV7-2	TGTGCCAGCAGCTTGCCCCTACTAACTGAAGCTTTCTTT	CASSLPLLTEAFF
-	TRBD2	TRBJ2-1	TRBV5-4	TGTGCCAGCAGCTTTGGACTAGCGGCCGCTCTACAGCAGTTCTTC	CASSFGLAAALQQFF
-	TRBD1	TRBJ1-4	TRBV7-2	TGTGCCAGCAGCTTAGGAGTACAGGGGAGATATGAAAAACTGTTTTTT	CASSLGVQGRYEKLFF
-	TRBD2	TRBJ2-7	TRBV7-2	TGTGCCAGCAGCTTAAGCATAGCGGGGTCCTACGAGCAGTACTTC	CASSLSIAGSYEQYF
-	-	TRBJ2-1	TRBV19	TGTGCCAGTAGTATAGCGCGCGGGGTCGCGGATGAGCAGTTCTTC	CASSIARGVADEQFF
-	TRBD2	TRBJ2-2	TRBV27	TGTGCCAGCAGTTTGAGCGGGGGGAACACCGGGGAGCTGTTTTTT	CASSLSGGNTGELFF
-	-	TRBJ1-2	TRBV6-2/TRBV6-3	TGTGCCAGCAGTTTGGACAGAGCCGTTCGTGGCTACACCTTC	CASSLDRAVRGYTF
-	-	TRBJ2-1	TRBV27	TGTGCCAGCAGTTTAACCCCGGCAGGGTCCTACAATGAGCAGTTCTTC	CASSLTPAGSYNEQFF
-	-	TRBJ1-5	TRBV5-1	TGCGCCAGCAGCCCCGAGGGGGGGCGCAATCAGCCCCAGCATTTT	CASSPEGGRNQPQHF
-	-	TRBJ1-3	TRBV9	TGTGCCAGCAGCGCCTATGCAAACACCATATATTTT	CASSAYANTIYF
-	-	TRBJ1-2	TRBV4-2	TGTGCCAGCAGCCTGCGCCCCTCCCTAGGGGTGGACTATGGCTACACCTTC	CASSLRPSLGVDYGYTF
-	TRBD1	TRBJ1-1	TRBV6-5	TGTGCCAGCAGAGTACAGGGGGCGGGGGCTGAAGCTTTCTTT	CASRVQGAGAEAFF
once	-	TRBJ2-1	TRBV3-1/TRBV3-2	TGTGCCAGCAGCCAAGAGCTCCCCGGACTGAGAACCTACAATGAGCAGTTCTTC	CASSQELPGLRTYNEQFF
-	-	TRBJ2-5	TRBV12-2	TGTGCAAGTGCATTCGGGGGGGAGACCCAGTACTTC	CASAFGGETQYF
-	-	TRBJ1-3	TRBV30	TGTGCCTGGAGTCCCCTCAGGGGTTCTGGAAACACCATATATTTT	CAWSPLRGSGNTIYF
-	TRBD1	TRBJ1-6	TRBV13	TGTGCCAGCAGCTTAGGCGCGACAGGGTTTGGTTCACCCCTCCACTTT	CASSLGATGFGSPLHF
-	TRBD1	TRBJ2-7	TRBV3-1/TRBV3-2	TGTGCCAGCAGCCAAGGCCTTCCCGGGCAGGGGGCTTACGAGCAGTACTTC	CASSQGLPGQGAYEQYF
-	-	TRBJ1-1	TRBV6-5	TGTGCCAGCACTCCACGGGGGAATCCGAACACTGAAGCTTTCTTT	CASTPRGNPNTEAFF
-	TRBD1	TRBJ2-2	TRBV6-2/TRBV6-3	TGTGCCAGCAGTTACTGGACAGGGAAGACAGTGCAGCCCGGGGAGCTGTTTTTT	CASSYWTGKTVQPGELFF
-	-	TRBJ1-1	TRBV15	TGTGCCACCAAGGAACAGAGCCTGAACACTGAAGCTTTCTTT	CATKEQSLNTEAFF
-	TRBD2	TRBJ2-3	TRBV2	TGTGCCAGCAGTCTCAGGACTAGCGGCACAGATACGCAGTATTTT	CASSLRTSGTDTQYF
-	-	TRBJ1-2	TRBV19	TGTGCCAGTAGTATAGGAGGGCGTGGGAACTATGGCTACACCTTC	CASSIGGRGNYGYTF
-	TRBD1	TRBJ1-2	TRBV7-2	TGTGCCAGCAGCTCCGGGACAGGGCGCTATGGCTACACCTTC	CASSSGTGRYGYTF
once	TRBD1	TRBJ2-3	TRBV2	TGTGCCAGCAGTGAAAGGGCACAGGGGGCAACAGATACGCAGTATTTT	CASSERAQGATDTQYF
few	-	TRBJ2-2	TRBV7-6	TGTGCCAGCAGCTTATCAGAGGCCGGGGAGCTGTTTTTT	CASSLSEAGELFF
-	-	TRBJ2-7	TRBV5-1	TGCGCCAGCAGCTTGGCCGGAGACGGAGGGTTTCTTGGTACCGAGCAGTACTTC	CASSLAGDGGFLGTEQYF
-	TRBD1	TRBJ2-3	TRBV29-1	TGCAGCGTTGAAAAGGGACAGTGGTACAATACGCAGTATTTT	CSVEKGQWYNTQYF
-	-	TRBJ1-4	TRBV6-2/TRBV6-3	TGTGCCAGCAGTCCCACCCGGGGGGCAACTAATGAAAAACTGTTTTTT	CASSPTRGATNEKLFF
-	TRBD2	TRBJ2-3	TRBV10-3	TGTGCCATCAGTGAGCGGGGGGAACGGGGTACGCAGTATTTT	CAISERGERGTQYF
-	-	TRBJ1-5	TRBV3-1/TRBV3-2	TGTGCCAGCAGCCGGGACAAAAATCAGCCCCAGCATTTT	CASSRDKNQPQHF
-	TRBD2	TRBJ2-3	TRBV11-2	TGTGCCAGCAGCTCATCTAGCGGGGGCTCAGCAGATACGCAGTATTTT	CASSSSSGGSADTQYF
-	-	TRBJ2-1	TRBV3-1/TRBV3-2	TGTGCCAGCAGCCAAGCCCCAGGGGAGCAGTTCTTC	CASSQAPGEQFF
-	-	TRBJ1-1	TRBV7-9	TGTGCCAGCAGCTTCGACCGGGGTCGAAGTTCGAACACTGAAGCTTTCTTT	CASSFDRGRSSNTEAFF
-	TRBD1	TRBJ1-4	TRBV10-3	TGTGCCATCAGTGAGGGGACAGGGAGCCGACCTTTTGAAAAACTGTTTTTT	CAISEGTGSRPFEKLFF
-	-	TRBJ1-2	TRBV25-1	TGTGCCAGCAGTGGACGACACACCGGGGGTGGCTACACCTTC	CASSGRHTGGGYTF
-	-	TRBJ1-1	TRBV5-1	TGCGCCAGCAGGTTGGGAGAGGGTCGGTACACTGAAGCTTTCTTT	CASRLGEGRYTEAFF
-	-	TRBJ1-5	TRBV5-6	TGTGCCAGCAGCTTGTATGCGGACAGCAACAATCAGCCCCAGCATTTT	CASSLYADSNNQPQHF
-	-	TRBJ1-6	TRBV3-1/TRBV3-2	TGTGCCAGCAGCCAAGGGGAGTATTCACCCCTCCACTTT	CASSQGEYSPLHF
-	TRBD1	TRBJ2-7	TRBV29-1	TGCAGCGTTGTCGGGACAGGAGCTTACGAGCAGTACTTC	CSVVGTGAYEQYF
-	-	TRBJ1-3	TRBV5-5	TGTGCCAGCAGCCGAGGAGACTTCTCTGGAAACACCATATATTTT	CASSRGDFSGNTIYF
-	TRBD1	TRBJ2-1	TRBV7-7	TGTGCCAGCCGCCCAGCCGGGACAGTATTCGACAATGAGCAGTTCTTC	CASRPAGTVFDNEQFF
-	TRBD2	TRBJ2-2	TRBV6-5	TGTGCCAGCACGACTAGCGGGGGGGGCACCGGGGAGCTGTTTTTT	CASTTSGGGTGELFF
-	-	TRBJ2-2	TRBV4-3	TGCGCCAGCAGCCAATTGGGGGCTTCCGGGGAGCTGTTTTTT	CASSQLGASGELFF